Described below is a single T cell receptor (beta chain) sequence and its context. No cognate antigen has been identified for it. No clone much larger than this one lies a single base away; base qualities are absent. The patients picked for sequencing were ones in whom flow cytometry had shown an expansion of CD8+CD57+ cells. Severe acquired aplastic anemia was diagnosed in all patients according to International Study of Aplastic Anemia and Agranulocytosis and Camitta criteria. Patients had received no therapy at the time of blood sampling. In the study, sorted CD4+ and CD8+ blood T cells from patients with severe aplastic anemia and from healthy subjects underwent deep sequencing of TCR repertoires. Patients were enrolled in the USA under clinicaltrials.gov protocols 00001620, 01623167, 00001397, 00071045, 00081523 and 00961064. Ficoll-Paque density gradient centrifugation was used to isolate peripheral blood mononuclear cells. CD4+ and CD8+ T cells were sorted by FACS or magnetic beads before DNA extraction.

This sample was included in a study of CD8+CD57+ T cells in acquired aplastic anemia (dated by TCRdb to the late 2010s). Some background on the complete study: Extracted DNA from sorted CD4+ and CD8+ cells averaged approximately 3 ug, ranging from roughly 0.17 to 30 ug. CD8+CD57+ expansion was defined as frequency above the mean frequency observed in healthy subjects. What the study reported, not specific to this receptor: Between patients and healthy controls, no significant difference in CD8+ Simpson's diversity was found (P=0.060). Around 28 CD8+ CDR3 sequences were found to be shared between patients and controls, but these sequences appeared to be highly expressed in patients and within the immunodominant clones of the patients.

Profiling of TCR beta VDJ combinations and CDR3 sequences used genomic DNA as the template. An Illumina HiSeq 2000 was the platform used for TCR repertoire sequencing. Turning to the authors' computational methods: TRBV/TRBJ rearrangement plots, CDR3 size and DJ length profiles, and Simpson's diversity index were used to assess repertoires. Whichever DNA sequence was most abundant in the deep sequencing data was defined as the immunodominant clone. CDR3 amino acid sequences were checked for sharing across subjects and were also compared against the VDJdb database and published repertoires. TCRdb took the public reads, trimmed them with fastp at Q25, ran MiXCR for clone calling and kept in-frame beta chains. Rows are combined by CDR3 protein, so each entry shows the most common genes and DNA. TCRdb's processing, not the study's, gives the V and J calls here. A total of under 500,000 distinct CDR3 sequences appear in this sample, around 33% of them only once. 0.75% to 0.95% of the sample lies in the top ten.

The germline V gene (reference sequence) yields DFQATT for CDR1 and SNEGSKA for CDR2. CDR3 length: 14 amino acids, cysteine to phenylalanine. Of all the DNA, just the CDR3 is kept, 42 bases in frame from base 1. Clipping removes 5 bases from V and 6 bases from J, with 9 as the unmatched junction base count. The chain employs TRBV20-1 and TRBJ1-5, with 8 central nucleotides matching TRBD1. Sequenced input: sorted CD4+, CD8+, or CD8+CD57+ T cells (not recorded which) from PBMCs. The sequence was collected from a human donor with aplastic anemia. The DNA is as follows: TGCAGTGCTTCCGTGGGGACAGGACCTCAGCCCCAGCATTTT. Its protein is CSASVGTGPQPQHF.